This T cell receptor beta chain was found in a study of T cell responses to AZD1222 COVID-19 vaccine. Regarding the study as a whole: Unmutated variant regions are reportedly the target of nearly half of TCRs that are spike-specific. Rises in breadth and depth of Spike-specific TCRs came after two AZD1222 doses. Repertoire samples came only from after the peak T cell response.

About this clone: Its target is unknown.

Trimming took 3 bases from V and 1 from J, leaving 18 bases between them. Germline CDR1 reads GTSNPN; CDR2 reads SVGIG (reference sequence). The CDR3 is 16 amino acids. Only in-frame clones appear in the TCRdb table, and some are missing; sequencing was by immunoSEQ multiplex PCR. Of 100,000 or so clones listed, nearly 90% are singletons. The input for sequencing was peripheral blood, taken on day 0 of AZD1222 vaccination. This clonotype was obtained from an adult in good health. The chain couples TRBV30 to TRBJ1-1; D is possibly TRBD1 (6 bases). CDR3 sequence (DNA): TGTGCCTGGAGCGGACCAGGGGACCCAGGGAACACTGAAGCTTTCTTT. It is translated as CAWSGPGDPGNTEAFF.